This T cell receptor (beta chain) stems from a study of CD8 T cells in Susac syndrome. The CDR3 has 14 residues. The V gene's germline CDR1 is MRHNA and CDR2 SNTAGT. The J segment lost 13 bases and the V segment lost 8 bases, leaving 10 bases of the junction unmatched. Random hexamers primed reverse transcription of about 0.5 to 1 ug RNA. Amplification of the TCR beta CDR3 was carried out by immunoSEQ multiplex PCR, which spanned a total of 54 Vbeta and 13 Jbeta segments. One entry per CDR3 protein results from TCRdb running MiXCR on the immunoSEQ multiplex PCR reads. Of about 170,000 distinct CDR3 sequences listed, approximately 93% are singletons. Sequencing targeted TCR beta in T cells from blood (CD8+ and CD4+). The multiple sclerosis control group comprised treatment-naive patients with stable or active relapsing-remitting disease. CD8+ and CD4+ T cells were negatively isolated; TEMRA cells were FACS-enriched.

This chain joins TRBV6-4 and TRBJ2-1; 14 bases line up with TRBD2. The sequenced material came from CD4+ T cells from PBMCs. The sequence derives from a human donor with multiple sclerosis. In nucleotides, the CDR3 is TGTGCCAGCGCCCCAGAAGGGACTAGCGGGAGACAGTTCTTC. Amino acids: CASAPEGTSGRQFF.